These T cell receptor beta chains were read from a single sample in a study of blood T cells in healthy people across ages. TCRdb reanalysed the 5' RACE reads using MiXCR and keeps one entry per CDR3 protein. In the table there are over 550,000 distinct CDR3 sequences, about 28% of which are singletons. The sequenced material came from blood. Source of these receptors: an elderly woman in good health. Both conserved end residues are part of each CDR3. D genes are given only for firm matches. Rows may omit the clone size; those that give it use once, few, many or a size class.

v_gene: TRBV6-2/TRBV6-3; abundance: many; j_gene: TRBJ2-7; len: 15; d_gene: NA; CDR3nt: TGTGCCAGCAGTCGCATGGCAGGGGTTATCGACGAGCAGTACTTC; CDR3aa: CASSRMAGVIDEQYF
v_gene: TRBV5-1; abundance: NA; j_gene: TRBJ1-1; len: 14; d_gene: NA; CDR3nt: TGCGCCAGCAGCTTGTCTCAGTTTAACACTGAAGCTTTCTTT; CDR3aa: CASSLSQFNTEAFF
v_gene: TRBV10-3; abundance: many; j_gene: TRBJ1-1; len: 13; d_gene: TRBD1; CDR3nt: TGTGCCATCAGCCCGGGACAGGGGTTGGGAGCTTTCTTT; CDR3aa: CAISPGQGLGAFF
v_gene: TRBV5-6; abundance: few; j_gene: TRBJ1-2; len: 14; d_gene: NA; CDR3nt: TGTGCCAGCCTCTTTGGGCCCGCAGAGAATCGCTACACCTTC; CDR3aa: CASLFGPAENRYTF
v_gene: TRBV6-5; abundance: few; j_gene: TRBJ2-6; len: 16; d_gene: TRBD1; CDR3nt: TGTGCCAGCAAGCAGGACAGGGCGCAAGGGGCCAACGTCCGGACTTTC; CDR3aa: CASKQDRAQGANVRTF
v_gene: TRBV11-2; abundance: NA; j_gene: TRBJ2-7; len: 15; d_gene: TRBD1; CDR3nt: TGTGCCAGCAGATCCCCGGGACAGGGCATCAACGAGCAGTACTTC; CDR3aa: CASRSPGQGINEQYF
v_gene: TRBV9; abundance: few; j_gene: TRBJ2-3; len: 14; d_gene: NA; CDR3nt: TGTGCCAGCAGCGTGGCTAGGCGGGGAGATACGCAGTATTTT; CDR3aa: CASSVARRGDTQYF
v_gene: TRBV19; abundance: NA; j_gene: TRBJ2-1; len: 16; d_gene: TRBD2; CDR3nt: TGTGCCAGTAGTATAAAGGCGGGACTAAAGGCCTCGGAGCAGTTCTTC; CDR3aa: CASSIKAGLKASEQFF
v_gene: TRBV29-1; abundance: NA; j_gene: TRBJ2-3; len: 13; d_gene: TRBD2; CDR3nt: TGCAGCGTCGGCGTGGCTAGCGGAGATACGCAGTATTTT; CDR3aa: CSVGVASGDTQYF
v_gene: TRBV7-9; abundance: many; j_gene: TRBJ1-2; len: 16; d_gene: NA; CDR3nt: TGTGCCAGCAGCCCCCGGGGTGGGGATGACAACTATGGCTACACCTTC; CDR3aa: CASSPRGGDDNYGYTF
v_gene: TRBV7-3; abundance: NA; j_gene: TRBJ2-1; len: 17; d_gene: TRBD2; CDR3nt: TGTGCCAGCAACCCTCGACTAGCGGGGGTGTCCTCGAATGAGCAGTTCTTC; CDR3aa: CASNPRLAGVSSNEQFF
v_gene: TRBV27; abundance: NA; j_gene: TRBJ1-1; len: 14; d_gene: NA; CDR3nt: TGTGCCAGCAGGTACAGGGCAAGGGGGACTGAAGCTTTCTTT; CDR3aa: CASRYRARGTEAFF
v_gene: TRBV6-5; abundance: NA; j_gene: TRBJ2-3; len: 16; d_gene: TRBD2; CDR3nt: TGTGCCAGCAGTCCCTGGGGGGGGGGTATCACAGATACGCAGTATTTT; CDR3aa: CASSPWGGGITDTQYF
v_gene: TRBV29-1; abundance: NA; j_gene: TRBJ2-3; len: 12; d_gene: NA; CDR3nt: TGCAGCGGGCGGTGGGTGGAAGATACGCAGTATTTT; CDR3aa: CSGRWVEDTQYF
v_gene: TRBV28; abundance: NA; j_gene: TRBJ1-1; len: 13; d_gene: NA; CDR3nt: TGTGCCAGCAGCGTACAGGGCGCCACTGAAGCTTTCTTT; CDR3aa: CASSVQGATEAFF
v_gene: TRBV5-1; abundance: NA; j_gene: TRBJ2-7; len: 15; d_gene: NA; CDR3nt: TGCGCCAGCAACTTTGGCGTCAACACGGCCTACGAGCAGTACTTC; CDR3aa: CASNFGVNTAYEQYF
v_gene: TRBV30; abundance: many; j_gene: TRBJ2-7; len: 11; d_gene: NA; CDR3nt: TGTGCCTGGAGTGTGGGGTACGAGCAGTACTTC; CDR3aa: CAWSVGYEQYF
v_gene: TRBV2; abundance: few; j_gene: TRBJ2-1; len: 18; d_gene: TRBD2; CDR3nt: TGTGCCAGCAGTGACCCCGGGATCGGCGGGAGGTCCTACAATGAGCAGTTCTTC; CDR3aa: CASSDPGIGGRSYNEQFF
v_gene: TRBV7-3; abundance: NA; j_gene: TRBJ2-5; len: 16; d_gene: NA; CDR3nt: TGTGCCAGCAGCTCGGTAGTCGGCCTAAAATACAATGAGCAGTACTTC; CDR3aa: CASSSVVGLKYNEQYF
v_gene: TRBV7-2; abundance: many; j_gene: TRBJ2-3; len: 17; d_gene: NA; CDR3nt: TGTGCCAGCAGCTTATGGAGTTGGGACGGCGCTGGAGATACGCAGTATTTT; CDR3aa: CASSLWSWDGAGDTQYF
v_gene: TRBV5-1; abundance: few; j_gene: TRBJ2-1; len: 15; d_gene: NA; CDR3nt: TGCGCCGGCAGCTTGAGACCGAACTCCTACAATGAGCAGTTCTTC; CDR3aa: CAGSLRPNSYNEQFF
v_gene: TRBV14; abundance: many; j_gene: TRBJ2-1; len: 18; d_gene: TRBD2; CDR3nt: TGTGCCAGCAGCCACCTACCCGGGCTAGCGGGCTCCTACAATGAGCAGTTCTTC; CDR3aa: CASSHLPGLAGSYNEQFF
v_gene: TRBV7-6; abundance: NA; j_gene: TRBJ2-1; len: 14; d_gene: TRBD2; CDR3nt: TGTGCCAGCAGCCCGCAGCGGGAAGGGAATGAGCAGTTCTTC; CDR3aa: CASSPQREGNEQFF
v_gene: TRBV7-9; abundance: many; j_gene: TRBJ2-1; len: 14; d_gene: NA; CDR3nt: TGTGCCAGCAGCCCCTACGGGACTTACAATGAGCAGTTCTTC; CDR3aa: CASSPYGTYNEQFF